The clone carrying this T cell receptor beta chain is classed as medium-sized (0.01 to 0.1%). Its matching antigen is unknown. Time point: sample taken at primary tumor resection. This sample is drawn from a study of spatial heterogeneity in lung cancer. General study points: Tumors with more nonsynonymous mutations had more expanded intratumoral alpha and beta TCRs.

Each CDR3 protein is one row after TCRdb ran MiXCR on the 5' RACE reads. The sample yields about 22,000 distinct CDR3 sequences, roughly 10% seen once. The CDR3 has 11 residues. The V and J ends lost 4 bases and 5 bases respectively, with 9 bases between them. From germline, CDR1 is SQVTM and CDR2 ANQGSEA. This rearrangement joins TRBV29-1 to TRBJ2-7, with D possibly matching TRBD2 (5 bases). The sequenced sample was lung tumor tissue, obtained at surgery. The receptor's source is a male donor with early-stage non-small cell lung cancer. The CDR3 protein is CSVGRRNEQYF. In DNA form, the CDR3 reads TGCAGCGTTGGCAGGAGGAACGAGCAGTACTTC.